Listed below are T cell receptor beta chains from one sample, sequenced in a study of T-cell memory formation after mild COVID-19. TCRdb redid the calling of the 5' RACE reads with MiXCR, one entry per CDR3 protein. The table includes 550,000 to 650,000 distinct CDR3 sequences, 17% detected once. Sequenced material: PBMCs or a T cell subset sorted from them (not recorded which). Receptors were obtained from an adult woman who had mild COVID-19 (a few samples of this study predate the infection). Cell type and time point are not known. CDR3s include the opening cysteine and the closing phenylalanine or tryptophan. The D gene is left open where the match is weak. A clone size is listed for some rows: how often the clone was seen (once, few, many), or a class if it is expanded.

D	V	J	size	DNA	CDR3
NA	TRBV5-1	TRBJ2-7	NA	TGCTCCAGCAGCCCCCAGAGGGGTGGCTACGAGCAGTACTTC	CSSSPQRGGYEQYF
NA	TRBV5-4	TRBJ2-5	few	TGTGCCAGCAGCTTGGTGATCAACGCGGGAGAGACCCAGTACTTC	CASSLVINAGETQYF
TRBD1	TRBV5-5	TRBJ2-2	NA	TGTGCCAGCAGCTCAGGGGACAGGCGGTTTACCGGGGAGCTGTTTTTT	CASSSGDRRFTGELFF
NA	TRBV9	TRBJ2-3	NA	TGTGCCAGCAGCGTGTCGTGGGTCCCCACAGATACGCAGTATTTT	CASSVSWVPTDTQYF
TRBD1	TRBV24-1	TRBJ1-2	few	TGTGCCACCAGTGATGAGGACAGGGGTCATGGCTACACCTTC	CATSDEDRGHGYTF
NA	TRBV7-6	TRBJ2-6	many	TGTGCCAGCAGCTTAGCGGGGTGGGCCAACGTCCTGACTTTC	CASSLAGWANVLTF
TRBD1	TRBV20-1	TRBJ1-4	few	TGCAGTGCTACCACCGGGACAGACGTTGAAAAACTGTTTTTT	CSATTGTDVEKLFF
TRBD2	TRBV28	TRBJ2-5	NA	TGTGCCAGCAGTTTCGGCCGGACAGCCCCCGGGACTAGCAGCTTAGGGACCCAGTACTTC	CASSFGRTAPGTSSLGTQYF
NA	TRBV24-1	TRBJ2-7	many	TGTGCCACTTCGCGGCAGGGAAGCTACGAGCAGTACTTC	CATSRQGSYEQYF
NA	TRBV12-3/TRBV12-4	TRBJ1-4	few	TGTGCCAGCACCTTAAAGGGAGAGGAAAAACTGTTTTTT	CASTLKGEEKLFF
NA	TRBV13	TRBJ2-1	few	TGTGCCAGCAGCTCCTCGGGGGGCCAGACGGATGAGCAGTTCTTC	CASSSSGGQTDEQFF
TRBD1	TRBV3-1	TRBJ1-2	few	TGTGCCAGCAGCCAAGAGACAGGGCGGTCGGGCTACACCTTC	CASSQETGRSGYTF
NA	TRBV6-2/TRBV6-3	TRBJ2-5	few	TGTGCCAGCAGTTATGGCCAGGGCCCTTCGGAGACCCAGTACTTC	CASSYGQGPSETQYF
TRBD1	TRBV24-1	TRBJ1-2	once	TGTGCCACCAGTGATACCGGGACAGGCTATGGCTACACCTTC	CATSDTGTGYGYTF
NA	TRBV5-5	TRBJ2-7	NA	TGTGCCAGCAGCTTGGAGGCCCCGTCCTACGAGCAGTACTTC	CASSLEAPSYEQYF
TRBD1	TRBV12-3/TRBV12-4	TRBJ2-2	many	TGTGCCAGCAGCAGTATACGAAACCAACCGGGACAGGGGAGCACCGGGGAGCTGTTTTTT	CASSSIRNQPGQGSTGELFF
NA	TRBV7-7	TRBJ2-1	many	TGTGCCAGCAGCTCCGGGGGGGGACAGGAGCAGTTCTTC	CASSSGGGQEQFF
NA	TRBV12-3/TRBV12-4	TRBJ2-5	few	TGTGCCAGCAGTTCTAGACTCCGCACTCAAGAGACCCAGTACTTC	CASSSRLRTQETQYF
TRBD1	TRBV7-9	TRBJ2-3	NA	TGTGCCAGCAGCTTCCCCGGGACAGGGACTGTAGGGGTGGTCAGCACAGATACGCAGTATTTT	CASSFPGTGTVGVVSTDTQYF
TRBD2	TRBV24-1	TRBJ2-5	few	TGTGCCACCAGTGATCTGCTAGCGGGGGGCCAAGAGACCCAGTACTTC	CATSDLLAGGQETQYF
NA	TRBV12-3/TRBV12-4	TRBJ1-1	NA	TGTGCCAGCAGTTTAGCTAGTACAGGCCTTAACACTGAAGCTTTCTTT	CASSLASTGLNTEAFF
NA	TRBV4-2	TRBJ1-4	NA	TGTGCCAGCAGCCAAGAATATGCGGGTAATGAAAAACTGTTTTTT	CASSQEYAGNEKLFF
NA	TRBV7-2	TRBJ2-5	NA	TGTGCCAGCAGGAGCGAACAGGGAAGGATAAACGTGGGACAAGAGACCCAGTACTTC	CASRSEQGRINVGQETQYF
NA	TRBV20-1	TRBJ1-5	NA	TGCAGTGCCAGGCGGGGGGCGCAGGGCAATCAGCCCCAGCATTTT	CSARRGAQGNQPQHF
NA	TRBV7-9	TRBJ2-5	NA	TGTGCCAGCAGCCCTCCTTTTAGCCTTGATTGGGCTAGCCTCGAAGAGACCCAGTACTTC	CASSPPFSLDWASLEETQYF
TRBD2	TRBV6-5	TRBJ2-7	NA	TGTGCCAGCAGTTACGGTGGGGCTAGCGGGACCTACGAGCAGTACTTC	CASSYGGASGTYEQYF
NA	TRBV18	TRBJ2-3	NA	TGTGCCAGCTCACCATACGACTCCTCAGGTTACGTAACGCAGTATTTT	CASSPYDSSGYVTQYF
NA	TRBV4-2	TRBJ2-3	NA	TGTGCCAGCAGCCAAGATCGAGGGGGGCCGGATACGCAGTATTTT	CASSQDRGGPDTQYF
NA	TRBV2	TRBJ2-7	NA	TGTGCCAGCACCTCGCAGGGGCGGGGGCACTCCTACGAGCAGTACTTC	CASTSQGRGHSYEQYF
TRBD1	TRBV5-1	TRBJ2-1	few	TGCGCCAGCAGCTTGATTACCGGGACAGGGCTTTCCTACAATGAGCAGTTCTTC	CASSLITGTGLSYNEQFF
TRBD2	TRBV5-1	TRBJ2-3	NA	TGCGCCAGCAGCCTAGGGACTAGCGGGGGCATCGCAGATACGCAGTATTTT	CASSLGTSGGIADTQYF
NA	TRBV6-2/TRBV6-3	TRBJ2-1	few	TGTGCCAGCAGCTCCGGTCTCTTGAGCTCCTACAATGAGCAGTTCTTC	CASSSGLLSSYNEQFF
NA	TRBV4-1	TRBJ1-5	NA	TGCGCCAGCAGCCAGCGGGCAGTTAGCAATCAGCCCCAGCATTTT	CASSQRAVSNQPQHF
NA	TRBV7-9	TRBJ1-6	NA	TGTGCCAGCAGCCGTGGGAGCTCCTATAATTCACCCCTCCACTTT	CASSRGSSYNSPLHF
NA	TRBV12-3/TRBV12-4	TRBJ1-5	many	TGTGCCAGCAGTTTAAAGGGTGGTGGGTCTCAGCCCCAGCATTTT	CASSLKGGGSQPQHF
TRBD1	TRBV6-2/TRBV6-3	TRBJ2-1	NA	TGTGCCACAGACAGGGGCTACAATGAGCAGTTCTTC	CATDRGYNEQFF
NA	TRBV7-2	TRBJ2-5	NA	TGTGCCAGCAGCCACCCAAAGGGGGCGGGGGAGACCCAGTACTTC	CASSHPKGAGETQYF
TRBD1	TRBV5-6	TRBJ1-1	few	TGTGCCAGCAGACTGTTGAGGGGGCAAGTCATGAACACTGAAGCTCTCTTT	CASRLLRGQVMNTEALF
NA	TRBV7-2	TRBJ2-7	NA	TGTGCCAGCAGCTTAGCATGGGGGAACTACGAGCAGTACTTC	CASSLAWGNYEQYF
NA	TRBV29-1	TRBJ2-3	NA	TGCAGCGTTTCTTCCCCCGGGGCAAATACGCAGTATTTT	CSVSSPGANTQYF
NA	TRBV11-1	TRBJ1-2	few	TGTGCCAGCAGCTCGCAACAGGCTTCTAACTATGGCTACACCTTC	CASSSQQASNYGYTF
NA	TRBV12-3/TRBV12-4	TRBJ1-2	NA	TGTGCCAGCAGTCCTACGGAAGGGAGCTATGGCTACACCTTC	CASSPTEGSYGYTF
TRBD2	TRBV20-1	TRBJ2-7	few	TGCAGTGCTAGAGAGACGTTCGCGGGGGAAGACGAGCAGTACTTC	CSARETFAGEDEQYF
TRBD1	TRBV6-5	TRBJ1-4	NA	TGTGCCAGCAGCCAGTTACCGGGACAGGGCGGTGAAAAACTGTTTTTT	CASSQLPGQGGEKLFF
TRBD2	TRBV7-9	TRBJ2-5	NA	TGTGCCAGCAGCTTAATCGGGACTAGTGGCGAGACCCAGTACTTC	CASSLIGTSGETQYF
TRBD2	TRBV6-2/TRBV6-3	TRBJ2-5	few	TGTGCCAGCAGTTACGGGACTAGCGGAGAGACCCAGTACTTC	CASSYGTSGETQYF
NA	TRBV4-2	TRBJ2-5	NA	TGTGCCAGCAGCCAAGTTCTAACTAGCTCAGGGACCCAGTACTTC	CASSQVLTSSGTQYF
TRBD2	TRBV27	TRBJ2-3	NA	TGTGCCAGCAGATCAGCTAGCGGGAGCACAGATACGCAGTATTTT	CASRSASGSTDTQYF
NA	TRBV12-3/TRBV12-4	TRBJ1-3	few	TGTGCCAGCAGTCCTCAGGGTGAAATCTCTGGAAACACCATATATTTT	CASSPQGEISGNTIYF
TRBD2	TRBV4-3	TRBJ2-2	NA	TGCGCCAGCAGCAGGGGAGCGGGAGGAATGGGGGAGCTGTTTTTT	CASSRGAGGMGELFF
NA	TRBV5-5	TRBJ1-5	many	TGTGCCAGCAGCTTGCAGGGTCGGAGCAATCAGCCCCAGCATTTT	CASSLQGRSNQPQHF
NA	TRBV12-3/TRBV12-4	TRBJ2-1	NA	TGTGCCAGCAGTCTCCCAGGGATCGATTACAATGAGCAGTTCTTC	CASSLPGIDYNEQFF